The present T cell receptor (beta chain) was sequenced within a study of human T cells and chemical hapten exposure. The wider study: Women made up most patients, who had alopecia areata, totalis or universalis.

TCRdb recomputed calls from the RACE reads with MiXCR, one row per CDR3 protein. The table lists about 69,000 distinct CDR3 sequences, 10% of them singletons, with around 7.3% in the top ten. Trimming cost V 4 bases and J 0 bases, with 15 bases left between them. The CDR3 runs to 16 residues. Germline-derived CDR1 and CDR2 are SGHNT and YYREEE (reference sequence). This clonotype has ten or more counts. Time point in this sample: patch test 2, 6 weeks after DPC sensitization. Treatment reported: therapeutic diphenylcyclopropenone sensitization with weekly scalp DPC. The chain has TRBV5-4 and TRBJ2-3; tentative D call: TRBD1 (6 bases). The input for sequencing was whole blood, taken in connection with sensitization to the hapten diphenylcyclopropenone (DPC). The receptor comes from a woman aged 50 to 60 with alopecia areata. Some clones in this sample may be carry-over from other donors' samples. CDR3 nucleotides: TGTGCCAGCAGCGTCGATCCAGGGGCGAGCACAGATACGCAGTATTTT. This sequence encodes CASSVDPGASTDTQYF.